These 19 T cell receptor beta chains came from one sample sequenced in a study of CD8+ T cells in alopecia areata. Sorting used CD4, CD8alpha, NKG2D, NKG2ACE and other markers on pooled cutaneous lymph node cells. Extracted from the samples, RNA was reverse transcribed into cDNA to serve as the sequencing template. Sequenced by immunoSEQ multiplex PCR; TCRdb stores in-frame clones only, minus some. This sample has around 290,000 clones, each found more than once. Material for sequencing was CD4+ T cells sorted from a lymph node. Receptor source: a C3H/HeJ mouse with alopecia areata. Mouse strain MHC haplotype: H2-k.

Only a few counts were recorded for this clone. Gene names refer to mouse genes. The CDR3 end falls 4 residues outside the read, so it is completed with the germline J gene. This chain connects TRBV5 to TRBJ2-5, with a weak D call TRBD1 (6 bases). Germline loops: CDR1 LGHNA, CDR2 YNLKQL (reference sequence). CDR3 length: 15 amino acids. CDR3 sequence reads: CASSQERGQKDTQYF. CDR3 DNA (partial): TGTGCCAGCAGCCAAGAGAGGGGACAAAAAGAC.

This clone was recorded a few times. Gene names refer to mouse genes. The read halts 4 residues ahead of the CDR3 end, with the missing end drawn from the germline J gene. This chain links TRBV19 with TRBJ2-4; 9 nucleotides align to TRBD1. From germline, CDR1 is FNHDT and CDR2 SITEND (reference sequence). This CDR3 region has 15 residues. V dropped 4 bases and J dropped 0; count of bases not matched to a gene: 3. The CDR3 region is CASSPDRGSQNTLYF. CDR3 DNA, as far as it was read: TGTGCCAGCAGTCCGGACAGGGGAAGTCAAAAC. The full variable domain, completed using reference TRBV19 and TRBJ2-4, is GGIITQTPKFLIGQEGQKLTLKCQQNFNHDTMYWYRQDSGKGLRLIYYSITENDLQKGDLSEGYDASREKKSSFSLTVTSAQKNEMAVFLCASSPDRGSQNTLYFGAGTRLSVL.

This clone was observed a few times. The genes and germline here are from mouse. The read terminates 4 residues ahead of where the CDR3 ends, so the germline J gene completes it. The J gene is TRBJ2-4, the V gene TRBV13-3, with 7 bases that match TRBD1. Germline loops: CDR1 NNHDY, CDR2 SYVADS. This CDR3 comprises 12 residues. V lost 8 bases to trimming and J lost 1 base; unmatched junction nucleotides: 1. The chain's CDR3 is CARTGGQNTLYF. The CDR3 bases that were read are TGTGCCAGAACAGGGGGTCAAAAC.

This clone has only a few counts. The genes are named according to mouse. Read sequence stops 4 residues before the CDR3 end, and the germline J gene provides the missing end. J is TRBJ2-7 and V is TRBV13-2, with a possible D match to TRBD2 (6 bases). This CDR3 is 13 amino acids long. Germline V gene lookup returns CDR1 NNHNN and CDR2 SYGAGS (reference sequence). The CDR3 protein is CASGELGPYEQYF. Incomplete CDR3 DNA: TGTGCCAGCGGTGAGCTGGGGCCGTAT.

This clone was seen a few times. Each gene name is a mouse one. The DNA ends 4 residues before the CDR3 does, and the rest of the CDR3 is filled in from the germline J gene. Other DNA variants within this sample encode the same CDR3. The V and J genes are TRBV13-2 and TRBJ2-2, with no clear D. V lost 0 bases and J 2 bases, leaving 5 bases between the germline ends. Germline CDR1 NNHNN, CDR2 SYGAGS (reference sequence). This CDR3 spans 14 amino acids. CDR3 DNA (partial): TGTGCCAGCGGTGATGGAGGGAACACCGGG. Protein sequence: CASGDGGNTG. The CDR3 in its entirety is CASGDGGNTGQLYF.

This clone was observed a handful of times. The genes and germline here are from mouse. CDR3 sequence: CASGSTGAANTGQLYF. The sequenced part of the CDR3 DNA is TGTGCCAGCGGTTCAACTGGGGCTGCAAACACCGGG. The rearrangement uses TRBV13-2 and TRBJ2-2; 7 bases are a match to TRBD2. Sequencing ends 4 residues short of the CDR3 end; the germline J gene provides the rest. Germline CDR1 and CDR2: NNHNN and SYGAGS (reference sequence). Unmatched junction bases numbered 6, after V lost 4 bases and J lost 0 bases. This CDR3 has 16 amino acids.

In this sample, this clone turned up a few times. Each gene name is a mouse one. Sequencing ends 4 residues short of the CDR3 end; the germline J gene provides the rest. The gene calls are TRBV31 and TRBJ2-3; 10 nucleotides line up with TRBD2. The CDR3 contains 15 residues. The V segment lost 2 bases and the J segment 1 base; nucleotides outside the gene matches: 3. CDR1 and CDR2 (germline): GKSSPN, SITVG. The chain's CDR3 is CAWSAGTGGAETLYF. The CDR3 bases that were read are TGTGCCTGGAGTGCCGGGACTGGGGGTGCAGAA. Using reference TRBV31 and TRBJ2-3 for the parts outside the CDR3, the full variable domain is AQTIHQWPVAEIKAVGSPLSLGCTIKGKSSPNLYWYWQATGGTLQQLFYSITVGQVESVVQLNLSASRPKDDQFILSTEKLLLSHSGFYLCAWSAGTGGAETLYFGSGTRLTVL.

Of note for this clone: The gene symbols are mouse symbols. The sequence runs out 4 residues before the end of the CDR3; the remainder is reconstructed from the germline J gene. The same CDR3 arises from other DNA sequences in this sample as well. The rearrangement uses TRBV19 and TRBJ2-1; 11 bases line up with TRBD1. Germline-derived CDR1 and CDR2 are FNHDT and SITEND (reference sequence). The CDR3 covers 15 residues. The CDR3 is CASSIPGTGGAEQFF. The DNA read from the CDR3 is TGTGCCAGCAGTATCCCCGGGACAGGGGGAGCT.

Notes on this clone: Any gene name here is a mouse gene name. The read ends 4 residues early relative to the CDR3; the germline J gene fills the gap. The rearrangement joins TRBV19 to TRBJ1-1; the D gene is possibly TRBD1 (6 bases). Per germline, CDR1 FNHDT and CDR2 SITEND (reference sequence). The CDR3 runs 12 residues. Trimming removed 4 bases at V and 3 bases at J, with 7 bases between. CDR3 DNA, as far as it was read: TGTGCCAGCAGTCCAGGGGACACA. Protein sequence: CASSPGDT. The entire CDR3 sequence reads CASSPGDTEVFF.

In the case of this clone: Gene names follow the mouse nomenclature. The read stops 4 residues short of the end of the CDR3; the missing end is completed from the germline J gene. Different DNA sequences within this sample yield the same CDR3. This chain uses TRBV5 with TRBJ2-1; D may be TRBD2 (5 bases). The CDR3 has 13 residues. Germline loops: CDR1 LGHNA, CDR2 YNLKQL (reference sequence). The CDR3 DNA, read in part, is TGTGCCAGCAGCCAAGACCTGGGAGCT. It encodes CASSQDLGA. The full CDR3 sequence reads CASSQDLGAEQFF.

This clone came up a few times. Germline and genes here are mouse. The read gets to within 4 residues of the CDR3 end, and the germline J gene fills in the rest. The rearrangement joins TRBV13-1 to TRBJ2-4; 7 nucleotides line up with TRBD2. CDR3 size: 14 residues. CDR1 NSHNY and CDR2 SYGAGN come from the germline V gene. The sequenced CDR3 bases are TGTGCCAGCAGTGTCACTGGGGCGGAAAAC. As protein: CASSVTGAEN. The CDR3, in full, reads CASSVTGAENTLYF.

This clone was recorded a few times. Gene labels here are mouse ones. Read coverage stops 3 residues before the CDR3 terminus; the germline J gene supplies the remainder. This chain joins TRBV13-2 and TRBJ1-6; TRBD1 matches at 7 bases. TRBJ1-6 is annotated as an ORF whose role is uncertain. This CDR3 is built from 15 residues. The junction had 4 bases not matched to a gene; V was cut back by 2 bases and J by 5 bases. The germline V gene has CDR1 NNHNN and CDR2 SYGAGS (reference sequence). Partial CDR3 DNA: TGTGCCAGCGGTGACCCGACAGGGCATAATTCGCCC. Its translation is CASGDPTGHNSP. The whole CDR3 reads CASGDPTGHNSPLYF.

There are a few counts of this clone. Gene names and germline match the mouse. The CDR3 is cut off 4 residues early in the read; its end comes from the germline J gene. J is TRBJ2-2 and V is TRBV5; the match to TRBD1 covers 7 bases. The CDR3 sequence is 13 residues long. V gave up 5 bases and J gave up 5 bases; unmatched junction bases: 2. CDR1 is LGHNA, CDR2 YNLKQL, per germline (reference sequence). CDR3 protein: CASSKQGTGQLYF. CDR3 DNA (partial): TGTGCCAGCAGCAAACAGGGGACCGGG.

This clone was detected a few times. Mouse gene names and germline throughout. The sequence runs out 4 residues before the end of the CDR3; the remainder is reconstructed from the germline J gene. Additional DNA sequences in this sample encode the identical CDR3. This sequence joins TRBV13-1 and TRBJ2-3; 8 nucleotides match TRBD1. Germline V lookup: CDR1 NSHNY, CDR2 SYGAGN. The CDR3 spans 15 residues. V shed 5 bases, J shed 0 bases, and the junction held 5 bases outside the gene matches. The CDR3 DNA, read in part, is TGTGCCAGCAGCGGGGACAGGACTAGTGCAGAA. Protein product: CASSGDRTSAE. The full CDR3 protein is CASSGDRTSAETLYF.

Of note for this clone: Gene names and germline match the mouse. The observed sequence ends 4 residues before the CDR3 terminus, with the missing tail filled in from the germline J gene. This chain uses TRBV1 with TRBJ2-3, with D tentatively TRBD1 (7 bases). Germline V CDR1 and CDR2: NSQYPW, LRSPGD (reference sequence). V lost 6 bases to trimming and J lost 0 bases, with 13 bases between them. CDR3 length equals 15 residues. Here the CDR3 reads CTCRSRGDSAETLYF. CDR3 DNA (partial): TGCACCTGCAGGAGCAGGGGGGATAGTGCAGAA.

In its sample, this clone was seen a few times. Any gene name here is a mouse gene name. With the read ending 4 residues before the CDR3 end, the germline J gene is used to fill in that end. The genes are TRBV13-1 and TRBJ2-4; D is possibly TRBD2 (5 bases). Trimming removed 2 bases at V and 0 bases at J, with 7 bases between. The germline V gene encodes CDR1 NSHNY and CDR2 SYGAGN. The CDR3 contains 14 residues. CDR3 amino acids: CASSEWGSQNTLYF. The sequenced part of the CDR3 DNA is TGTGCCAGCAGTGAGTGGGGTAGTCAAAAC.

Regarding this clone: Mouse germline and gene names are used. The read ends 4 residues shy of where the CDR3 ends; the end is completed using the germline J gene. V and J are TRBV5 and TRBJ2-3; 9 nucleotides align to TRBD2. The CDR3 spans 16 residues. Germline CDR1 LGHNA, CDR2 YNLKQL (reference sequence). The V segment lost 1 base and the J segment 3 bases; nucleotides outside the gene matches: 5. CDR3 sequence reads: CASSQVGGARAETLYF. Partial CDR3 DNA: TGTGCCAGCAGCCAAGTTGGGGGGGCGCGGGCAGAA.

This clone was counted only a few times. Genes here carry mouse names. Coverage ceases 4 residues before the CDR3 finishes, and the germline J gene fills in the end. This sequence joins TRBV1 and TRBJ2-1, with TRBD2 matching over 7 bases. V lost 7 bases, J lost 0 bases, and 3 bases stayed unmatched. Germline loops: CDR1 NSQYPW, CDR2 LRSPGD (reference sequence). CDR3 size: 14 residues. Here the CDR3 reads CTCITGVNYAEQFF. The covered CDR3 bases are TGCACCTGCATCACTGGGGTTAACTATGCT. Full variable domain (outside the CDR3, taken from reference TRBV1 and TRBJ2-1): VTLLEQNPRWRLVPRGQAVNLRCILKNSQYPWMSWYQQDLQKQLQWLFTLRSPGDKEVKSLPGADYLATRVTDTELRLQVANMSQGRTLYCTCITGVNYAEQFFGPGTRLTVL.

As for this clone: Mouse gene names apply. The CDR3 extends 4 residues past the end of the read, so its final part is completed from the germline J gene. Other DNA sequences in the same sample also yield this CDR3. The V and J genes are TRBV13-3 and TRBJ1-2; D perhaps matches TRBD1 (5 bases). The CDR3 consists of 13 residues. The V end lost 5 bases, the J end lost 0 bases, and 8 bases lay between the germline ends. Germline lookup yields CDR1 NNHDY and CDR2 SYVADS. CDR3 sequence: CASRRTSNSDYTF. The sequenced part of the CDR3 DNA is TGTGCCAGCAGAAGGACATCAAACTCC.